A selection of T cell receptor beta chains follows, all from one sample in a study of blood T cells in healthy people across ages. TCRdb ran MiXCR on the 5' RACE reads and lists one entry per CDR3 protein. In the table there are more than 800,000 distinct CDR3 sequences, around 26% of which are singletons. Source material: blood. Receptors originate from an elderly woman in good health. The CDR3 runs from the conserved cysteine through the conserved F or W. The D gene is left open where the match is weak. Only some rows state a clone size, as once, few, many or a class for expanded clones.

-	TRBD2	TRBV7-8	TRBJ2-2	CASSSRTSLLFGELFF	TGTGCCAGCAGCTCTAGGACTAGTTTGCTTTTCGGGGAGCTGTTTTTT
many	-	TRBV27	TRBJ2-7	CASSLSRGRYEQYF	TGTGCCAGCAGTTTATCTAGGGGAAGGTACGAGCAGTACTTC
many	TRBD2	TRBV5-4	TRBJ2-1	CASTASGGHNEQFF	TGTGCCAGCACCGCTAGCGGGGGACACAATGAGCAGTTCTTC
many	-	TRBV3-1	TRBJ2-1	CASSQAGVNEQFF	TGTGCCAGCAGCCAAGCAGGGGTGAATGAGCAGTTCTTC
many	-	TRBV25-1	TRBJ2-7	CANEKGGIRYEQYF	TGTGCCAACGAAAAAGGGGGAATTCGCTACGAGCAGTACTTC
few	TRBD2	TRBV12-3/TRBV12-4	TRBJ2-3	CASSFPVTAGGISDVQYF	TGTGCCAGCAGTTTTCCAGTCACGGCGGGGGGGATTTCGGATGTGCAGTATTTT
many	-	TRBV10-3	TRBJ1-2	CAISPQGPDYGYTF	TGTGCCATCAGCCCCCAGGGGCCCGACTATGGCTACACCTTC
many	TRBD1	TRBV10-3	TRBJ2-4	CAISESGQGVAKNIQYF	TGTGCCATCAGTGAGTCAGGGCAGGGGGTTGCCAAAAACATTCAGTACTTC
-	TRBD1	TRBV5-6	TRBJ2-5	CASSLPGQGAETQYF	TGTGCCAGCAGCTTGCCGGGACAGGGGGCGGAGACCCAGTACTTC
-	TRBD2	TRBV9	TRBJ2-5	CASSRRVLAGDQETQYF	TGTGCCAGCAGCCGGAGGGTCCTAGCGGGGGACCAAGAGACCCAGTACTTC
-	TRBD2	TRBV19	TRBJ2-1	CASSSGGAGDEQFF	TGTGCCAGTAGTAGCGGGGGGGCCGGCGATGAGCAGTTCTTC
many	TRBD2	TRBV7-2	TRBJ2-3	CASSFNSGGIDTQYF	TGTGCCAGCAGCTTTAATAGCGGGGGGATAGATACGCAGTATTTT
few	TRBD2	TRBV3-1	TRBJ2-3	CASSQGTSGGAGTQYF	TGTGCCAGCAGCCAAGGGACTAGCGGGGGGGCTGGTACGCAGTATTTT
many	-	TRBV20-1	TRBJ2-3	CSAVGSGPTDTQYF	TGCAGTGCGGTGGGGTCTGGACCCACAGATACGCAGTATTTT
-	-	TRBV24-1	TRBJ2-5	CATSDPGQGSNEQYF	TGTGCCACCAGTGACCCCGGGCAAGGGAGCAATGAGCAGTACTTC
many	-	TRBV7-9	TRBJ2-7	CASSSTRDTLYEQYF	TGTGCCAGCAGCTCGACCCGGGACACCCTCTACGAGCAGTACTTC
many	-	TRBV7-8	TRBJ1-2	CASSLAGTVYGYTF	TGTGCCAGCAGCTTAGCAGGGACCGTATATGGCTACACCTTC
-	-	TRBV30	TRBJ1-2	CAWSRQDYGYTF	TGTGCCTGGAGTCGACAGGACTATGGCTACACCTTC
many	-	TRBV15	TRBJ2-4	CATGEKNIQYF	TGTGCCACCGGAGAAAAAAACATTCAGTACTTC
-	-	TRBV2	TRBJ2-3	CASTRLEVDTQYF	TGTGCCAGCACCCGGCTAGAGGTAGATACGCAGTATTTT
-	TRBD1	TRBV3-1	TRBJ1-1	CASSQTGLSTEAFF	TGTGCCAGCAGCCAGACAGGGTTAAGCACTGAAGCTTTCTTT
-	TRBD1	TRBV6-5	TRBJ2-5	CASSYGQEEAQYF	TGTGCCAGCAGTTATGGACAGGAAGAGGCCCAGTACTTC
few	TRBD1	TRBV11-3	TRBJ1-2	CASSLGATGAGYTF	TGTGCCAGCAGCTTAGGCGCGACAGGGGCTGGCTACACCTTC
many	TRBD1	TRBV20-1	TRBJ1-6	CSARTGSSPLHF	TGCAGTGCAAGGACAGGCTCTTCACCCCTCCACTTT
-	-	TRBV9	TRBJ2-5	CASSVLSGSQETQYF	TGTGCCAGCAGCGTCCTATCGGGGAGCCAAGAGACCCAGTACTTC
-	-	TRBV7-2	TRBJ2-3	CASSQRTSAQYF	TGTGCCAGCAGCCAACGGACGAGCGCGCAGTATTTT
-	TRBD1	TRBV20-1	TRBJ2-3	CSVLGPGTGNGQYF	TGCAGTGTTCTAGGTCCCGGGACAGGGAATGGGCAGTATTTT
many	-	TRBV3-1	TRBJ2-7	CASSQVPGTSYEQYF	TGTGCCAGCAGCCAAGTCCCGGGCACTAGCTACGAGCAGTACTTC
few	-	TRBV7-2	TRBJ2-2	CASSLGLGELFF	TGTGCCAGCAGCTTAGGTCTCGGGGAGCTGTTTTTT
many	-	TRBV6-2/TRBV6-3	TRBJ2-1	CASSYSGRSSYNEQFF	TGTGCCAGCAGTTACTCGGGACGGAGCTCCTACAATGAGCAGTTCTTC
many	TRBD1	TRBV6-5	TRBJ2-7	CASSTTDRAVDYEQYF	TGTGCCAGCAGTACGACGGACAGGGCGGTTGACTACGAGCAGTACTTC
many	TRBD1	TRBV5-1	TRBJ1-2	CASQTRDRGYGYTF	TGCGCCAGCCAAACCCGGGACAGGGGCTATGGCTACACCTTC
-	-	TRBV12-3/TRBV12-4	TRBJ2-5	CASSSSAGLRETQYF	TGTGCCAGCAGCTCAAGTGCGGGGCTTCGGGAGACCCAGTACTTC
-	TRBD2	TRBV7-8	TRBJ2-1	CASSFRIAGGHHNEQFF	TGTGCCAGCAGCTTCCGAATAGCGGGAGGGCACCACAATGAGCAGTTCTTC
few	-	TRBV20-1	TRBJ1-2	CSARVSGLTGIGNYGYTF	TGCAGTGCTAGAGTTTCGGGGTTAACAGGGATAGGTAACTATGGCTACACCTTC
-	TRBD2	TRBV7-2	TRBJ2-2	CASSLAVGRTGELFF	TGTGCCAGCAGCCTAGCGGTGGGCCGAACCGGGGAGCTGTTTTTT
-	-	TRBV29-1	TRBJ2-5	CSVRGAETQYF	TGCAGCGTTCGAGGGGCGGAGACCCAGTACTTC
-	TRBD1	TRBV20-1	TRBJ2-1	CSAELGQGVYNEQFF	TGCAGTGCTGAACTGGGACAGGGAGTCTACAATGAGCAGTTCTTC
many	-	TRBV7-9	TRBJ1-2	CASSPWTADGYTF	TGTGCCAGCAGTCCCTGGACAGCGGATGGCTACACCTTC
few	TRBD1	TRBV5-6	TRBJ1-5	CASSLQGGVNQPQHF	TGTGCCAGCAGCCTACAGGGGGGAGTAAATCAGCCCCAGCATTTT
-	TRBD1	TRBV5-6	TRBJ1-1	CASSLTGTGESEAFF	TGTGCCAGCAGCTTAACCGGGACAGGGGAGTCTGAAGCTTTCTTT
many	-	TRBV4-3	TRBJ2-7	CASSQVPWTPYYEQYF	TGCGCCAGCAGCCAAGTCCCCTGGACACCATACTACGAGCAGTACTTC
many	TRBD2	TRBV7-2	TRBJ2-3	CASSFTGTSGGGSTDTQYF	TGTGCCAGCAGCTTCACTGGGACTAGCGGGGGAGGTAGCACAGATACGCAGTATTTT
few	TRBD1	TRBV5-1	TRBJ2-2	CASSLEQGRVTGELFF	TGCGCCAGCAGCTTGGAACAGGGGCGGGTCACCGGGGAGCTGTTTTTT
many	TRBD2	TRBV4-3	TRBJ2-5	CASSQSGGPGETQYF	TGCGCCAGCAGCCAAAGCGGGGGCCCTGGGGAGACCCAGTACTTC
-	TRBD1	TRBV7-9	TRBJ2-7	CASSPSGQGAGEQYF	TGTGCCAGCAGCCCTAGTGGTCAGGGGGCGGGGGAGCAGTACTTC
-	-	TRBV10-3	TRBJ1-5	CAISDRAGNQPQHF	TGTGCCATCAGTGACAGGGCGGGCAATCAGCCCCAGCATTTT
many	-	TRBV29-1	TRBJ2-7	CSVRDGTYEQYF	TGCAGCGTAAGGGACGGAACCTACGAGCAGTACTTC
-	-	TRBV19	TRBJ2-5	CASSARGKETQYF	TGTGCCAGTAGTGCCCGGGGAAAGGAGACCCAGTACTTC
-	-	TRBV7-8	TRBJ1-4	CASRQGSTNEKLFF	TGTGCCAGCAGACAGGGATCAACTAATGAAAAACTGTTTTTT